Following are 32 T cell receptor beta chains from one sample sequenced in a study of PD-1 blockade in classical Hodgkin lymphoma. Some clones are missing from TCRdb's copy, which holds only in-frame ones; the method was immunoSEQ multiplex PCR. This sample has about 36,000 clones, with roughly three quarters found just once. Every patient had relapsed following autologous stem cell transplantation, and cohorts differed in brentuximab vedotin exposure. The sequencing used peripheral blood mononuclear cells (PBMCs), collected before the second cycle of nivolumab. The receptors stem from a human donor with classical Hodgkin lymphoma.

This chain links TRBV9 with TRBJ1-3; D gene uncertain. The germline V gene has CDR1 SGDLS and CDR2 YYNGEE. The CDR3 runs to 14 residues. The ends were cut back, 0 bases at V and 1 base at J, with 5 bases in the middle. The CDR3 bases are TGTGCCAGCAGCGTAGCCGGTTCTGGAAACACCATATATTTT. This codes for CASSVAGSGNTIYF.

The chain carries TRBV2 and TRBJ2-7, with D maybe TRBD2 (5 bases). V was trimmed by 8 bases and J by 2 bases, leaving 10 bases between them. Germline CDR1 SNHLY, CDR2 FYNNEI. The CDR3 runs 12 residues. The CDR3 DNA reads TGTGCCAGCGAGGGTGCGACCTACGAGCAGTACTTC. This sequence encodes CASEGATYEQYF.

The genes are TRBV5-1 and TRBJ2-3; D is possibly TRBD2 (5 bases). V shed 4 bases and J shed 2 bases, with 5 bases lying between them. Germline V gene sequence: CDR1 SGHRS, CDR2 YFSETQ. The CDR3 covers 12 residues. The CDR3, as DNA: TGCGCCAGCAGCCGGGACACAGATACGCAGTATTTT. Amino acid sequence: CASSRDTDTQYF.

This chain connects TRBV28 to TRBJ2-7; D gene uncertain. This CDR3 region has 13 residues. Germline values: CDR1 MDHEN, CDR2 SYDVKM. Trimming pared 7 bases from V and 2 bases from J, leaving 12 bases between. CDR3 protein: CASTRRVPYEQYF. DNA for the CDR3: TGTGCCAGCACCCGTCGAGTCCCCTACGAGCAGTACTTC.

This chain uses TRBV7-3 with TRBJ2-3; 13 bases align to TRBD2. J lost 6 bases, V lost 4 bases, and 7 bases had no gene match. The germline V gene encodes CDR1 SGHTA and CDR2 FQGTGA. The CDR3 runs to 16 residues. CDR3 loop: CASSSGTSGVTDTQYF. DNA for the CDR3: TGTGCCAGCAGCTCGGGGACTAGCGGGGTGACGGATACGCAGTATTTT.

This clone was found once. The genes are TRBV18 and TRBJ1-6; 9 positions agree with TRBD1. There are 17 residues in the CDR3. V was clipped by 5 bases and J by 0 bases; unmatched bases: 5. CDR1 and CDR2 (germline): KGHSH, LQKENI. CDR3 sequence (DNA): TGTGCCAGCTCATCGACAGGGGGTTTCTCCTATAATTCACCCCTCCACTTT. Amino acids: CASSSTGGFSYNSPLHF.

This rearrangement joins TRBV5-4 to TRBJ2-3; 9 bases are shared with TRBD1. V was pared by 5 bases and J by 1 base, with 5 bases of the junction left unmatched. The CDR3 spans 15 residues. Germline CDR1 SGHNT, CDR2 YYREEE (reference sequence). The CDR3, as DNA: TGTGCCAGCAGTAAGGGACAGGGTGGCACAGATACGCAGTATTTT. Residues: CASSKGQGGTDTQYF. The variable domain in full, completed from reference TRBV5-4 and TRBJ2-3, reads ETGVTQSPTHLIKTRGQQVTLRCSSQSGHNTVSWYQQALGQGPQFIFQYYREEENGRGNFPPRFSGLQFPNYSSELNVNALELDDSALYLCASSKGQGGTDTQYFGPGTRLTVL.

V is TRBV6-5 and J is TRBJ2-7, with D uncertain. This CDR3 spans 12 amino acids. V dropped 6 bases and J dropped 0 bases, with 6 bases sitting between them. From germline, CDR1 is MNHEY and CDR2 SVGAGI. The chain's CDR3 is CASSPGSYEQYF. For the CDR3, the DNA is TGTGCCAGCAGCCCAGGCTCCTACGAGCAGTACTTC.

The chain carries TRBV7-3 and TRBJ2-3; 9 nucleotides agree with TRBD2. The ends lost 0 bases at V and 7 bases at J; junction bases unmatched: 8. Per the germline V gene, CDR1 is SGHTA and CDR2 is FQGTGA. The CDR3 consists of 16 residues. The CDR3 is CASSLTRSGGRNTQYF. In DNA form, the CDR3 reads TGTGCCAGCAGCTTAACGCGTAGCGGGGGCCGAAATACGCAGTATTTT.

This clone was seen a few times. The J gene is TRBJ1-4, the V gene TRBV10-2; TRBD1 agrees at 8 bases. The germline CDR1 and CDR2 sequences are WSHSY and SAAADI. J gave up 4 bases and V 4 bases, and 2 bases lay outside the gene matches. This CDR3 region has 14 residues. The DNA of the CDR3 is TGCGCCAGCAGTGTACAGGGGGGTAATGAAAAACTGTTTTTT. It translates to CASSVQGGNEKLFF.

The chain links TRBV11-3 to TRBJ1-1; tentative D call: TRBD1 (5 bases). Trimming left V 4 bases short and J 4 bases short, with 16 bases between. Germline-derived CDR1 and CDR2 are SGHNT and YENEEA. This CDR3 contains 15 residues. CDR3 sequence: CASSSVLQGGTEAFF. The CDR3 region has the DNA TGTGCCAGCAGCTCGGTGCTTCAGGGTGGCACTGAAGCTTTCTTT.

The CDR3 DNA sequence: TGTGCCAGTAGACCGGGACAGTTTAATGAAAAACTGTTTTTT. Translation gives CASRPGQFNEKLFF. This chain uses TRBV19 with TRBJ1-4; 7 bases map to TRBD1. CDR1 LNHDA and CDR2 SQIVND come from the germline V gene (reference sequence). This CDR3 has 14 residues. V trimming: 6 bases; J trimming: 4 bases; junction bases outside the gene matches: 5.

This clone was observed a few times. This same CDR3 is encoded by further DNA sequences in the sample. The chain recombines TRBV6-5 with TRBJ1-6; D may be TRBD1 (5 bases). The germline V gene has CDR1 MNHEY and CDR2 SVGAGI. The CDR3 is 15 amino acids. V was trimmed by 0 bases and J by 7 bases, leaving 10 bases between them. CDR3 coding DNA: TGTGCCAGCAGTTACTCGGGGGGAGTAAATTCACCCCTCCACTTT. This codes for CASSYSGGVNSPLHF.

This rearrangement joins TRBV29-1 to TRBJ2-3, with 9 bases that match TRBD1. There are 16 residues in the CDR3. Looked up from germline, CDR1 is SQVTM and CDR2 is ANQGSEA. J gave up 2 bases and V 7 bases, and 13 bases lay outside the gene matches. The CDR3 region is CSATPGQGLITDTQYF. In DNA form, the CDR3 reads TGCAGCGCCACCCCGGGACAGGGACTAATCACAGATACGCAGTATTTT.

In nucleotides, the CDR3 is TGTGCCAGCAGCCTCAACAGTGGTATCTCTGGAAACACCATATATTTT. It yields the protein CASSLNSGISGNTIYF. The chain joins TRBV7-6 to TRBJ1-3; D uncertain. The CDR3 runs to 16 residues. Germline-derived CDR1 and CDR2 are SGHVS and FNYEAQ. V lost 5 bases and J lost 0, with 14 bases in between.

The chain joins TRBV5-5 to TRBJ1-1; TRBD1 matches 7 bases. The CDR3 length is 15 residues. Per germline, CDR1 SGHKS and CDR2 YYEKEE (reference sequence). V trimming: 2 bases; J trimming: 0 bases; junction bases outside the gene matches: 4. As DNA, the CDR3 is TGTGCCAGCAGCTTAATAACAGGGGTGAACACTGAAGCTTTCTTT. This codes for CASSLITGVNTEAFF.

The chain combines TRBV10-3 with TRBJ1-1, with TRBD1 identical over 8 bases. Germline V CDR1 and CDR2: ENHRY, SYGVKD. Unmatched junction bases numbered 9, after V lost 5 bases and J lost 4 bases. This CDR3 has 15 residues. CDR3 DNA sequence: TGTGCCATCAGTAATCCGGGACAGGCGACCACTGAAGCTTTCTTT. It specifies CAISNPGQATTEAFF.

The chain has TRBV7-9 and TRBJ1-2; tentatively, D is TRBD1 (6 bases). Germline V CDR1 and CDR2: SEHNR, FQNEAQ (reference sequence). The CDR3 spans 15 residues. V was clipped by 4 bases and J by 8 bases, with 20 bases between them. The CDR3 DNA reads TGTGCCAGCAGCTCGCAGGACAGCCCCGGTGTGGGCTACACCTTC. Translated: CASSSQDSPGVGYTF.

CDR3 sequence (DNA): TGTGCCAGCAGAGTGGGACTAGCGGGCGCCGGGTTCTGGGAGCAGTACTTC. Protein sequence: CASRVGLAGAGFWEQYF. V gene TRBV2 combines with J gene TRBJ2-7; 12 nucleotides match TRBD2. This CDR3 has 17 amino acids. From germline, CDR1 is SNHLY and CDR2 FYNNEI. With V trimmed by 6 bases and J by 7 bases, 16 bases remained unmatched.

The DNA for the CDR3 is TGTGCCATCAGTGGGTCAACGGGAGCTAACTATGGCTACACCTTC. This sequence encodes CAISGSTGANYGYTF. This chain connects TRBV10-3 to TRBJ1-2, with no clear D. Trimming left V 4 bases short and J 0 bases short, with 12 bases between. The germline V gene encodes CDR1 ENHRY and CDR2 SYGVKD. The CDR3 has 15 amino acids.

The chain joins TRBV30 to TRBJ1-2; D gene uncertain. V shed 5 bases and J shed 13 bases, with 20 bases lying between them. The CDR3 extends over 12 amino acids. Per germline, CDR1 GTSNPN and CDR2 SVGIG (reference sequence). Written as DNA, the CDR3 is TGTGCCTGGGCCCTCCGGCCCCTACTTTTCACCTTC. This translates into CAWALRPLLFTF.

In nucleotides, the CDR3 is TGTGCCAGCACCCTAGGTCTCCCCCGGTCGGGGCCCACCGGGGAGCTGTTTTTT. This gives the protein CASTLGLPRSGPTGELFF. V is TRBV7-8 and J is TRBJ2-2; D may correspond to TRBD1 or TRBD2 (5 bases each). V was clipped by 7 bases and J by 4 bases, with 25 bases between them. Germline loops: CDR1 SGHVS, CDR2 FQNEAQ. This CDR3 contains 18 residues.

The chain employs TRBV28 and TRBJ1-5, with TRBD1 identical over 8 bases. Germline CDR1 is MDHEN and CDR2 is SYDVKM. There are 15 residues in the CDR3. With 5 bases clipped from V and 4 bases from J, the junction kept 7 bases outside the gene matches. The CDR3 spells CASSVTGGINQPQHF. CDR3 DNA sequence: TGTGCCAGCAGTGTTACAGGGGGAATAAATCAGCCCCAGCATTTT.

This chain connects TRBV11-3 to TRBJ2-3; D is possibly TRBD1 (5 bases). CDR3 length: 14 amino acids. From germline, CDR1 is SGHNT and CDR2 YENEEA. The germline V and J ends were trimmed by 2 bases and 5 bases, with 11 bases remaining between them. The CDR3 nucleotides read TGTGCCAGCAGCTTATCGAAGGGGCGAGATACGCAGTATTTT. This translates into CASSLSKGRDTQYF.

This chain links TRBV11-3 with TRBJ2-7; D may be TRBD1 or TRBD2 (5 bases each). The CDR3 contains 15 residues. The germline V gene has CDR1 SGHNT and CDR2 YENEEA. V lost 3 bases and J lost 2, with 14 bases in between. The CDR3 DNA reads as TGTGCCAGCAGCTTGGGGGACGCCCAGACCTACGAGCAGTACTTC. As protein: CASSLGDAQTYEQYF.

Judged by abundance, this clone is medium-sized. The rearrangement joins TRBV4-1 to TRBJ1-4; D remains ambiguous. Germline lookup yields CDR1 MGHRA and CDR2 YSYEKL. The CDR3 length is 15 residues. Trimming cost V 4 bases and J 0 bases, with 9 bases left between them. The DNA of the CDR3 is TGCGCCAGCAGCCCGGGGTTTGCAACTAATGAAAAACTGTTTTTT. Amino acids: CASSPGFATNEKLFF.

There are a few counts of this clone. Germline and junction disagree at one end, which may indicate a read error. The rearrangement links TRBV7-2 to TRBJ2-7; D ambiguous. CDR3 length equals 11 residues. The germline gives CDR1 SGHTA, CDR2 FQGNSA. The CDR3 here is CASSPLSRKDF. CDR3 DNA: TGTGCCAGCAGCCCGCTAAGTAGAAAGGACTTC.

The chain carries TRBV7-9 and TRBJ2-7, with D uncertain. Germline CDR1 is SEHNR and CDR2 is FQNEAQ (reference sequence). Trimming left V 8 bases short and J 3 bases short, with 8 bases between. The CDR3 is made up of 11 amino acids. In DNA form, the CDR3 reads TGTGCCAGCGAAGGCTTCTACGAGCAGTACTTC. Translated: CASEGFYEQYF.

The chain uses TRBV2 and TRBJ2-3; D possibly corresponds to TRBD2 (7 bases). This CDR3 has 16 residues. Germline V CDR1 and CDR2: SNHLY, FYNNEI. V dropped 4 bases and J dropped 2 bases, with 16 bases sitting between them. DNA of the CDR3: TGTGCCAGCAGTGTTTCGGGGGGCCGTGACACAGATACGCAGTATTTT. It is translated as CASSVSGGRDTDTQYF.

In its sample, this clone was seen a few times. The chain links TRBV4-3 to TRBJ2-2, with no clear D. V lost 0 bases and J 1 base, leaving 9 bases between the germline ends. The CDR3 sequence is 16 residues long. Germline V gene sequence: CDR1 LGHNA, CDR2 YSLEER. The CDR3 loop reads CASSQDRHQNTGELFF. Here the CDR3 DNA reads TGCGCCAGCAGCCAAGACAGACACCAGAACACCGGGGAGCTGTTTTTT.

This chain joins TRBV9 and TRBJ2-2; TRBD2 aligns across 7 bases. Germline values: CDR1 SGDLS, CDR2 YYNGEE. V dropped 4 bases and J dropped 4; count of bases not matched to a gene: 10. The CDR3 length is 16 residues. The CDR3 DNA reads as TGTGCCAGCAGCAAGTTTGGAGCGGGGCTCACCGGGGAGCTGTTTTTT. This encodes CASSKFGAGLTGELFF. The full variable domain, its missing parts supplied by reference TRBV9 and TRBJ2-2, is DSGVTQTPKHLITATGQRVTLRCSPRSGDLSVYWYQQSLDQGLQFLIQYYNGEERAKGNILERFSAQQFPDLHSELNLSSLELGDSALYFCASSKFGAGLTGELFFGEGSRLTVL.

The CDR3 sequence: CASSLGQGEYQFTGELFF. CDR3 bases: TGTGCCAGCAGTCTTGGACAGGGGGAGTACCAGTTCACCGGGGAGCTGTTTTTT. The chain uses TRBV27 and TRBJ2-2; 10 nucleotides agree with TRBD1. This CDR3 is 18 amino acids long. CDR1 MNHEY and CDR2 SMNVEV come from the germline V gene (reference sequence). V was clipped by 5 bases and J by 4 bases; unmatched bases: 13.